The rows below give T cell receptor beta chains drawn from one sample of a study of STAT5B mutations in CD4+ large granular lymphocyte leukemia. Using immunoSEQ multiplex PCR, the repertoire was profiled, and TCRdb retains in-frame clones only, with some absent. Of fewer than 30,000 clones listed, around 72% were seen once; the top ten hold less than 1.3%. Specimen: CD4+ T cells from blood buffy coats. These receptors were collected from a human donor in good health. The CDR3 runs from the conserved cysteine through the conserved F or W. Fields, in order: CDR3 length, V gene, clone size, CDR3 protein. Where a row states a size, it is once, few, many or the class of an expanded clone; other rows omit it.

>9|TRBV29-1|NA
CSVEGAGAF
>14|TRBV29-1|NA
CSVDNPTVGTEAFF
>15|TRBV11-2|NA
CASSLGRVTHTEAFF
>15|TRBV6-5|NA
CASSRLGTGNNEQFF
>16|TRBV7-9|NA
CASSLLGGGFTDTQYF
>15|TRBV5-1|NA
CASSSASLPTDTQYF
>13|TRBV2|NA
CASSEYWVGGYTF
>16|TRBV4-1|NA
CASSQAQGPSTGELFF
>14|TRBV5-1|NA
CASSLNQLGTEAFF
>11|TRBV30|NA
CAWSVKDIQYF
>14|TRBV28|NA
CASSLRQERSPLHF
>14|TRBV28|NA
CASSLSRAQETQYF
>13|TRBV10-1|NA
CASSVGQDTEAFF
>16|TRBV27|NA
CASSSTGTHSNQPQHF
>15|TRBV9|once
CASSGGDRGFNEQFF
>15|TRBV2|few
CASSLLGPANQPQHF
>15|TRBV5-6|NA
CASSLRGPGASPLHF
>14|TRBV2|NA
CASNQDRGGTEAFF
>15|TRBV5-1|once
CASSPGTGETGELFF
>16|TRBV11-2|NA
CASSLESLAGVGEQFF
>14|TRBV18|NA
CASQGSTRSEPQHF
>13|TRBV2|NA
CASSQRERETQYF
>15|TRBV11-2|once
CASSLGQGSGNTIYF
>13|TRBV2|NA
CASSERGVQPQHF
>13|TRBV28|NA
CASRALNPYEQYF
>14|TRBV7-2|NA
CASSSRSGNQPQHF